The 26 T cell receptor beta chains presented below share a single source sample, sequenced in a study of vaccination and CD4 T cells after COVID-19 (dated by TCRdb to the early 2020s). Library preparation was by PCR. Sequenced using an Illumina iSeq 100. DNA from cultured CD4+ T cells underwent TCR sequencing with the Oncomine TCR Beta short-read assay at the Johns Hopkins FTIC core. TCRdb reanalyzed the raw reads on its own, using fastp at Q25 for trimming and MiXCR for clone calling, and kept in-frame beta chains. Under each unique CDR3 protein, matching rows form one entry showing the most common genes and DNA. The sample includes around 22,000 distinct CDR3 sequences, with around a third observed a single time. The ten largest clones take up around an eighth of the sample. Antigens of these TCRs are unknown. The sample's treatment or condition, from its label and the paper: roughly 10-day PBMC culture with coronavirus spike peptide pools or control peptides (ViraFEST assay).

Sequenced: cultured CD4+ T cells from blood. Source of these receptors: a human donor with COVID-19.

This sequence joins TRBV6-2 or TRBV6-3 and TRBJ2-7; D unclear. Germline values: CDR1 MNHEY, CDR2 SVGEGT. Trimming stripped 7 bases from V and 5 bases from J, with 21 bases between. The CDR3 spans 15 residues. The CDR3 reads CASKDHGSLDHEQYF. The CDR3 coding sequence is TGTGCCAGCAAAGACCACGGCTCTTTGGACCACGAGCAGTACTTC.

This clonotype showed up just a few times. The chain uses TRBV2 and TRBJ2-3; 8 positions agree with TRBD2. Germline V gene data show CDR1 as SNHLY and CDR2 as FYNNEI. The CDR3 has 14 residues. Germline trimming cut 5 bases from V and 6 bases from J; bases unmatched to any gene: 7. The CDR3 sequence is CASSTYGGVDTQYF. CDR3 bases: TGTGCCAGCAGTACTTACGGGGGGGTTGATACGCAGTATTTT.

By share, this clonotype ranks as medium-sized. This chain links TRBV20-1 with TRBJ2-2, with D hard to call. The germline V gene encodes CDR1 DFQATT and CDR2 SNEGSKA (reference sequence). V shed 2 bases and J shed 0 bases, with 13 bases lying between them. The CDR3 sequence is 16 residues long. The DNA for the CDR3 is TGCAGTGCTAGATCTGGACGGTTCGCGAACACCGGGGAGCTGTTTTTT. It codes for CSARSGRFANTGELFF.

The rearrangement uses TRBV3-1 and TRBJ1-2; no reliable D call. The CDR3 sequence is 14 residues long. Germline loops: CDR1 LGHDT, CDR2 YNNKEL (reference sequence). The ends were cut back, 1 base at V and 8 bases at J, with 14 bases in the middle. The CDR3 is CASSQVKAAQGYTF. DNA for the CDR3: TGTGCCAGCAGCCAAGTTAAGGCAGCTCAGGGCTACACCTTC.

The V call is TRBV7-2, the J call TRBJ2-3; possibly TRBD2 for D (6 bases). CDR1 and CDR2 (germline): SGHTA, FQGNSA. The CDR3 covers 16 residues. The V end was cut by 5 bases, the J end by 6 bases, with 21 bases between. The CDR3 DNA is TGTGCCAGCAGCCCTACCGGGACTGGGGTCGGGGATACGCAGTATTTT. The encoded protein is CASSPTGTGVGDTQYF.

The V call is TRBV2, the J call TRBJ2-1, with 9 bases aligning to TRBD2. V gave up 0 bases and J gave up 4 bases; unmatched junction bases: 7. Germline CDR1 SNHLY, CDR2 FYNNEI. The CDR3 runs 17 residues. The CDR3 DNA follows: TGTGCCAGCAGTGAAGCGGGGTCGCGGGGGGGTTACAATGAGCAGTTCTTC. As protein: CASSEAGSRGGYNEQFF.

The genes are TRBV30 and TRBJ1-6; TRBD1 agrees at 8 bases. Per the germline V gene, CDR1 is GTSNPN and CDR2 is SVGIG (reference sequence). The CDR3 extends over 16 amino acids. With 1 base clipped from V and 8 bases from J, the junction kept 10 bases outside the gene matches. CDR3 in amino acids: CAWSGPPDRVDSPLHF. For the CDR3, the DNA is TGTGCCTGGAGTGGCCCTCCGGACAGGGTCGATTCACCCCTCCACTTT.

The CDR3, as DNA: TGTGCCAGCAGTCTCAAGGGGGCAGAGAATGGCTACACCTTC. This encodes CASSLKGAENGYTF. This chain joins TRBV27 and TRBJ1-2; 7 bases align to TRBD1. V lost 5 bases to trimming and J lost 6 bases; unmatched junction nucleotides: 9. The germline V gene encodes CDR1 MNHEY and CDR2 SMNVEV (reference sequence). This CDR3 has 14 amino acids.

The CDR3 DNA reads as TGTGCCAGCAGCACCGCGACAGGGGGCTCTACGTTTAGGAATGAGCAGTTCTTC. Protein: CASSTATGGSTFRNEQFF. The V call is TRBV7-6, the J call TRBJ2-1, with 10 bases aligning to TRBD1. Germline V gene lookup returns CDR1 SGHVS and CDR2 FNYEAQ. The CDR3 length is 18 residues. Trimming removed 5 bases from V and 7 bases from J; junction bases left unmatched: 17. Full variable domain (outside the CDR3, taken from reference TRBV7-6 and TRBJ2-1): GAGVSQSPRYKVTKRGQDVALRCDPISGHVSLYWYRQALGQGPEFLTYFNYEAQQDKSGLPNDRFSAERPEGSISTLTIQRTEQRDSAMYRCASSTATGGSTFRNEQFFGPGTRLTVL.

This rearrangement joins TRBV12-3 or TRBV12-4 to TRBJ2-7; 9 bases match TRBD2. With 3 bases clipped from V and 3 bases from J, the junction kept 3 bases outside the gene matches. The CDR3 is 14 residues long. CDR3 coding DNA: TGTGCCAGCAGTTTGACTAGCGGAAGCTACGAGCAGTACTTC. Its translation: CASSLTSGSYEQYF.

By sample share, this clonotype is medium-sized. The rearrangement joins TRBV20-1 to TRBJ2-5; perhaps TRBD1 as D (5 bases). Per germline, CDR1 DFQATT and CDR2 SNEGSKA (reference sequence). The CDR3 consists of 15 residues. V dropped 0 bases and J dropped 2 bases, with 13 bases sitting between them. CDR3 sequence (DNA): TGCAGTGCTAGAGATCCCACGCAGGGTCAAGAGACCCAGTACTTC. Encoded protein: CSARDPTQGQETQYF.

The V and J genes are TRBV6-2 or TRBV6-3 and TRBJ2-1; 10 bases are a match to TRBD2. CDR1 is MNHEY, CDR2 SVGEGT, per germline. This CDR3 has 16 amino acids. V lost 6 bases to trimming and J lost 1 base; unmatched junction nucleotides: 6. CDR3 loop: CASRGSSGGSYNEQFF. In nucleotides, the CDR3 is TGTGCCAGCAGGGGTTCTAGCGGGGGTTCCTACAATGAGCAGTTCTTC.

This clonotype was seen a handful of times. The chain couples TRBV6-1 to TRBJ2-1; 9 nucleotides match TRBD2. CDR3 length: 16 residues. After removal of 4 bases from V and 9 bases from J, the junction contained 13 bases not matched to a gene. Germline CDR1 MNHNS, CDR2 SASEGT. CDR3 in amino acids: CASSVSARGGQGEQFF. The CDR3, as DNA: TGTGCCAGCAGTGTTTCAGCGCGGGGGGGCCAGGGTGAGCAGTTCTTC.

This clonotype appeared a few times. V and J are TRBV5-1 and TRBJ1-1; no clear D gene. This CDR3 is 14 amino acids long. The V gene lost 1 base and the J gene lost 0 bases, with 7 bases spanning the gap. Per the germline V gene, CDR1 is SGHRS and CDR2 is YFSETQ. This chain's CDR3 is CASSLLFMNTEAFF. CDR3 nucleotides: TGCGCCAGCAGCTTGCTTTTCATGAACACTGAAGCTTTCTTT.

As to this clonotype: The CDR3 ends on some other residue instead of the conserved phenylalanine or tryptophan, so this is likely a read error. The chain links TRBV20-1 to TRBJ2-5; 8 bases agree with TRBD2. The CDR3 is 15 amino acids. Germline lookup yields CDR1 DFQATT and CDR2 SNEGSKA (reference sequence). Trimming cost V 6 bases and J 2 bases; bases outside gene matches: 11. In nucleotides, the CDR3 is TGCAGTGCCAACACCCCGCGGGGGGTGCAAGAGACCCAGTACCTC. Its translation: CSANTPRGVQETQYL.

This clonotype was seen a handful of times. This rearrangement joins TRBV6-1 to TRBJ2-5, with TRBD1 matching over 8 bases. The CDR3 has 14 residues. Losses at the gene ends were 6 bases for V and 4 bases for J; bases not matched to a gene: 7. Germline V gives CDR1 MNHNS, CDR2 SASEGT. CDR3 loop: CASSQRQGRETQYF. The CDR3 DNA sequence: TGTGCCAGCAGCCAACGACAGGGGAGAGAGACCCAGTACTTC.

The chain has TRBV27 and TRBJ1-1; no reliable D call. The V end lost 8 bases, the J end lost 4 bases, and 14 bases lay between the germline ends. CDR3 length equals 13 residues. Germline CDR1 is MNHEY and CDR2 is SMNVEV (reference sequence). CDR3 nucleotide sequence: TGTGCCAGCCAGTCCCCTACGTTCACTGAAGCTTTCTTT. It encodes CASQSPTFTEAFF.

This clonotype was counted a single time. This chain connects TRBV6-1 to TRBJ2-7; 9 bases are shared with TRBD2. The CDR3 has 16 amino acids. The germline V gene has CDR1 MNHNS and CDR2 SASEGT. J lost 2 bases, V lost 6 bases, and 11 bases had no gene match. The CDR3 is CASREDSGGTAYEQYF. DNA of the CDR3: TGTGCCAGCAGGGAGGACAGCGGGGGGACAGCCTACGAGCAGTACTTC.

This clonotype has just a few counts. J is TRBJ1-3 and V is TRBV20-1; D is ambiguous. Trimming removed 3 bases at V and 0 bases at J, with 9 bases between. Germline V gives CDR1 DFQATT, CDR2 SNEGSKA (reference sequence). The CDR3 consists of 14 residues. For the CDR3, the DNA is TGCAGTGCTAGGGGTCCCGTCTCTGGAAACACCATATATTTT. Translated: CSARGPVSGNTIYF.

This clonotype was seen more than once but under ten times. This chain links TRBV20-1 with TRBJ1-5, with TRBD1 matching over 11 bases. This CDR3 has 15 amino acids. After removal of 5 bases from V and 2 bases from J, the junction contained 5 bases not matched to a gene. Germline V gene data show CDR1 as DFQATT and CDR2 as SNEGSKA (reference sequence). CDR3 nucleotides: TGCAGTGCTGGACAGGGGGCAATGGGCAATCAGCCCCAGCATTTT. This translates into CSAGQGAMGNQPQHF.

The chain couples TRBV19 to TRBJ2-3, with TRBD2 matching 13 bases. Germline values: CDR1 LNHDA, CDR2 SQIVND (reference sequence). V shed 4 bases, J shed 0 bases, and the junction held 4 bases outside the gene matches. The CDR3 extends over 17 amino acids. The CDR3 nucleotides are TGTGCCAGTAGTAGGACTAGCGGGGGTCTGAGCACAGATACGCAGTATTTT. Amino acid sequence: CASSRTSGGLSTDTQYF.

This clonotype has just a few counts. The J gene is TRBJ2-3, the V gene TRBV7-3, with a possible D match to TRBD2 (5 bases). The CDR3 spans 16 residues. The germline V gene encodes CDR1 SGHTA and CDR2 FQGTGA. Trimming left V 5 bases short and J 2 bases short, with 17 bases between. In nucleotides, the CDR3 is TGTGCCAGCAGCCCGCGCCCCACTAGTTTCACAGATACGCAGTATTTT. Protein product: CASSPRPTSFTDTQYF.

Only a few counts were recorded for this clonotype. This chain uses TRBV19 with TRBJ1-3, with 7 nucleotides matching TRBD1. There are 14 residues in the CDR3. Germline V lookup: CDR1 LNHDA, CDR2 SQIVND (reference sequence). J lost 1 base, V lost 4 bases, and 1 base had no gene match. Here the CDR3 DNA reads TGTGCCAGTAGTACACAGGGGTCTGGAAACACCATATATTTT. This encodes CASSTQGSGNTIYF.

This chain's CDR3 is CASSQDRVRCGGGKTQYF. In DNA, the CDR3 is TGTGCCAGCAGCCAAGACAGGGTGCGATGTGGGGGCGGAAAGACCCAGTACTTC. V gene TRBV4-2 combines with J gene TRBJ2-5; D is possibly TRBD1 (6 bases). Trimming took 0 bases from V and 6 from J, leaving 23 bases between them. The germline CDR1 and CDR2 sequences are LGHNA and YNFKEQ. The CDR3 is 18 residues long.

The chain recombines TRBV12-3 or TRBV12-4 with TRBJ2-7; D not resolved. The CDR3 runs to 13 residues. Trimming removed 4 bases at V and 7 bases at J, with 14 bases between. CDR3 residues: CASSSPSLREQYF. The CDR3 DNA follows: TGTGCCAGCAGTTCCCCCTCCTTACGAGAGCAGTACTTC.

This sequence joins TRBV19 and TRBJ2-3, with D hard to call. The CDR3 covers 13 residues. Per germline, CDR1 LNHDA and CDR2 SQIVND (reference sequence). V was shortened by 5 bases and J by 4 bases, with 10 bases between the two germline ends. CDR3 sequence: CASSYTTSDTQYF. CDR3 DNA: TGTGCCAGTAGTTACACTACGTCAGATACGCAGTATTTT.